This paragraph reports one T cell receptor beta chain. What it recognizes is unknown. Treatment noted: about 20 received Ad26.COV2.S at low or high dose, single or two shots; about 5 received placebo; per-sample allocation not given. Day 63 following the first vaccine or placebo injection was when the samples were taken. Germline trimming cut 5 bases from V and 0 bases from J; bases unmatched to any gene: 6. Germline CDR1 and CDR2: SGHAT and FQNNGV. The CDR3 runs to 15 residues. Profiling relied on immunoSEQ multiplex PCR, and the TCRdb table lists in-frame clones only, not all of them. The sample consists of 300,000 to 400,000 clones, roughly 81% of them appearing once. The data were obtained in a study of Ad26.COV2.S vaccination and SARS-CoV-2 variants. General study results and limits: Similar non-spike TCR breadth was seen in vaccine and placebo recipients.

This rearrangement joins TRBV11-2 to TRBJ2-7; TRBD2 agrees at 8 bases. Sequences were derived from peripheral blood, sampled in a trial of Ad26.COV2.S vaccine versus placebo. The origin of this receptor is a person between 18 and 65 years old who received the Ad26.COV2.S COVID-19 vaccine or a placebo. The CDR3 here is CASSPTSGPSYEQYF. CDR3 sequence (DNA): TGTGCCAGCAGCCCCACTAGCGGTCCCTCCTACGAGCAGTACTTC.